The rows below give T cell receptor beta chains drawn from one sample of a study of PD-1 blockade in classical Hodgkin lymphoma. Profiled with immunoSEQ multiplex PCR; TCRdb holds only in-frame clones, not every one. The sample yields 95,000 to 100,000 clones, about 89% seen once. The material was peripheral blood mononuclear cells (PBMCs), obtained before the second cycle of nivolumab. The receptors shown here come from a human donor with classical Hodgkin lymphoma. CDR3s include the opening cysteine and the closing phenylalanine or tryptophan. A D gene is named only where the DNA matches it firmly. Expanded clones get a size class; other rows say once, few or many, or leave the size out.

j_gene: TRBJ2-7; abundance: -; d_gene: TRBD1; v_gene: TRBV6-1; CDR3aa: CASSEDRAPYEQYF; CDR3nt: TGTGCCAGCAGTGAGGACAGGGCCCCCTACGAGCAGTACTTC
j_gene: TRBJ2-7; abundance: -; d_gene: -; v_gene: TRBV18; CDR3aa: CASSPLGGAVEQYF; CDR3nt: TGTGCCAGCTCACCCTTGGGGGGCGCGGTCGAGCAGTACTTC
j_gene: TRBJ1-1; abundance: -; d_gene: TRBD1; v_gene: TRBV10-3; CDR3aa: CAIRTGGATEAFF; CDR3nt: TGTGCCATCCGTACAGGGGGTGCCACTGAAGCTTTCTTT
j_gene: TRBJ2-7; abundance: -; d_gene: -; v_gene: TRBV7-9; CDR3aa: CASSRVGLEQYF; CDR3nt: TGTGCCAGCAGCCGCGTAGGGCTTGAGCAGTACTTC
j_gene: TRBJ2-4; abundance: once; d_gene: -; v_gene: TRBV28; CDR3aa: CASSLFHPTERAKNIQYF; CDR3nt: TGTGCCAGCAGTCTCTTCCACCCTACAGAAAGGGCCAAAAACATTCAGTACTTC
j_gene: TRBJ2-4; abundance: -; d_gene: -; v_gene: TRBV9; CDR3aa: CASSVEVTSSLENIQYF; CDR3nt: TGTGCCAGCAGCGTAGAGGTAACTAGCTCTTTGGAAAACATTCAGTACTTC
j_gene: TRBJ1-5; abundance: -; d_gene: -; v_gene: TRBV30; CDR3aa: CAWSVRWDQPQHF; CDR3nt: TGTGCCTGGAGTGTAAGGTGGGATCAGCCCCAGCATTTT
j_gene: TRBJ2-1; abundance: -; d_gene: -; v_gene: TRBV4-2; CDR3aa: CASSQEVESWDYNEQFF; CDR3nt: TGTGCCAGCAGCCAAGAGGTGGAGTCTTGGGACTACAATGAGCAGTTCTTC
j_gene: TRBJ2-3; abundance: -; d_gene: TRBD1; v_gene: TRBV6-6; CDR3aa: CASSFTGDRIDTQYF; CDR3nt: TGTGCCAGCAGTTTCACAGGGGACCGCATCGATACGCAGTATTTT
j_gene: TRBJ1-6; abundance: -; d_gene: -; v_gene: TRBV13; CDR3aa: CASSVGVSPLHF; CDR3nt: TGTGCCAGCAGTGTAGGGGTTTCACCCCTCCACTTT
j_gene: TRBJ1-1; abundance: -; d_gene: TRBD1; v_gene: TRBV19; CDR3aa: CASTPTRTGGSTEAFF; CDR3nt: TGTGCCAGTACCCCAACCCGAACAGGGGGAAGCACTGAAGCTTTCTTT
j_gene: TRBJ2-7; abundance: -; d_gene: -; v_gene: TRBV7-8; CDR3aa: CASSALLRKRRDGYEQYF; CDR3nt: TGTGCCAGCAGCGCGCTCCTTAGGAAACGGCGGGATGGCTACGAGCAGTACTTC
j_gene: TRBJ1-1; abundance: once; d_gene: -; v_gene: TRBV27; CDR3aa: CASSPSPWAEAFF; CDR3nt: TGTGCCAGCAGTCCTTCACCGTGGGCTGAAGCTTTCTTT
j_gene: TRBJ1-3; abundance: once; d_gene: -; v_gene: TRBV2; CDR3aa: CASRPDGNTIYF; CDR3nt: TGTGCCAGCAGACCAGATGGAAACACCATATATTTT
j_gene: TRBJ1-5; abundance: -; d_gene: -; v_gene: TRBV4-3; CDR3aa: CASSQDKGQPQHF; CDR3nt: TGCGCCAGCAGCCAAGATAAAGGTCAGCCCCAGCATTTT
j_gene: TRBJ1-5; abundance: once; d_gene: -; v_gene: TRBV18; CDR3aa: CASSRSAGDQPQHF; CDR3nt: TGTGCCAGCTCACGGAGCGCAGGGGATCAGCCCCAGCATTTT
j_gene: TRBJ1-6; abundance: -; d_gene: -; v_gene: TRBV19; CDR3aa: CASSTPGARNSPLHF; CDR3nt: TGTGCCAGTAGTACCCCGGGAGCCCGTAATTCACCCCTCCACTTT
j_gene: TRBJ2-3; abundance: few; d_gene: -; v_gene: TRBV6-4; CDR3aa: CASSPGASTDTQYF; CDR3nt: TGTGCCAGCAGTCCGGGGGCTAGCACAGATACGCAGTATTTT
j_gene: TRBJ2-2; abundance: -; d_gene: TRBD2; v_gene: TRBV7-3; CDR3aa: CASSSGLAGVNTGELFF; CDR3nt: TGTGCCAGCAGCTCGGGACTAGCGGGGGTGAACACCGGGGAGCTGTTTTTT
j_gene: TRBJ1-5; abundance: -; d_gene: -; v_gene: TRBV9; CDR3aa: CASSGGGNQPQHF; CDR3nt: TGTGCCAGCAGCGGAGGAGGGAATCAGCCCCAGCATTTT
j_gene: TRBJ2-7; abundance: -; d_gene: TRBD1; v_gene: TRBV2; CDR3aa: CASYTGTGISYEQYF; CDR3nt: TGTGCCAGTTATACCGGGACAGGGATATCCTACGAGCAGTACTTC
j_gene: TRBJ2-7; abundance: -; d_gene: -; v_gene: TRBV7-6; CDR3aa: CASNQGGTEIYSSSYEQYF; CDR3nt: TGTGCCAGCAATCAGGGAGGGACAGAAATTTACTCTAGCTCCTACGAGCAGTACTTC
j_gene: TRBJ1-5; abundance: -; d_gene: -; v_gene: TRBV27; CDR3aa: CASSSQSNQPQHF; CDR3nt: TGTGCCAGCAGTTCCCAAAGCAATCAGCCCCAGCATTTT
j_gene: TRBJ2-2; abundance: -; d_gene: TRBD2; v_gene: TRBV5-1; CDR3aa: CASKSGTSNTGELFF; CDR3nt: TGCGCCAGCAAATCCGGGACTAGCAACACCGGGGAGCTGTTTTTT
j_gene: TRBJ2-7; abundance: -; d_gene: -; v_gene: TRBV6-1; CDR3aa: CASSEADVYEQYF; CDR3nt: TGTGCCAGCAGTGAAGCGGACGTCTACGAGCAGTACTTC
j_gene: TRBJ2-1; abundance: -; d_gene: -; v_gene: TRBV10-1; CDR3aa: CATKARGNEQFF; CDR3nt: TGCGCCACCAAAGCTAGGGGCAATGAGCAGTTCTTC
j_gene: TRBJ2-7; abundance: -; d_gene: TRBD1; v_gene: TRBV18; CDR3aa: CASSPSPGGGYEQYF; CDR3nt: TGTGCCAGCTCACCATCCCCAGGGGGCGGCTACGAGCAGTACTTC
j_gene: TRBJ2-1; abundance: -; d_gene: TRBD1; v_gene: TRBV11-3; CDR3aa: CASSLDRGGYEQFF; CDR3nt: TGTGCCAGCAGCCTGGACAGGGGTGGCTATGAGCAGTTCTTC
j_gene: TRBJ1-6; abundance: -; d_gene: -; v_gene: TRBV11-2; CDR3aa: CASSLKGADSPLHF; CDR3nt: TGTGCCAGCAGCTTAAAGGGTGCCGACTCACCCCTCCACTTT
j_gene: TRBJ2-3; abundance: -; d_gene: -; v_gene: TRBV27; CDR3aa: CASSLTGNRKDTQYF; CDR3nt: TGTGCCAGCAGTTTAACAGGGAATCGTAAAGATACGCAGTATTTT
j_gene: TRBJ1-6; abundance: few; d_gene: -; v_gene: TRBV19; CDR3aa: CASSSVPGSTPLHF; CDR3nt: TGTGCCAGTAGTTCGGTTCCAGGGTCGACACCCCTCCACTTT
j_gene: TRBJ1-1; abundance: -; d_gene: -; v_gene: TRBV27; CDR3aa: CASSTRRRGTEAFF; CDR3nt: TGTGCCAGCAGCACGAGACGTCGGGGCACTGAAGCTTTCTTT
j_gene: TRBJ2-3; abundance: -; d_gene: TRBD2; v_gene: TRBV9; CDR3aa: CASSASSGGAFRDTQYF; CDR3nt: TGTGCCAGCAGCGCGTCTAGCGGGGGGGCCTTCAGGGATACGCAGTATTTT